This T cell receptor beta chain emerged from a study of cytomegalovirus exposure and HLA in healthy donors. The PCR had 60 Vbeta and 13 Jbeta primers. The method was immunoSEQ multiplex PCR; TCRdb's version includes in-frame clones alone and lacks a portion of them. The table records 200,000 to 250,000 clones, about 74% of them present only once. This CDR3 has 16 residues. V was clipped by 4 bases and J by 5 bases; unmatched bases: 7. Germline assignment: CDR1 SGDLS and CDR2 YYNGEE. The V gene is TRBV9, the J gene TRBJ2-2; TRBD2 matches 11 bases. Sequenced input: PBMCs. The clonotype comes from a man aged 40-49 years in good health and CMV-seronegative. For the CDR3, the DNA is TGTGCCAGCAGCTTCACTAGCGGGAGTTTAACCGGGGAGCTGTTTTTT. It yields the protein CASSFTSGSLTGELFF.